This TCR beta chain emerged from a study of blood T cell repertoires in COVID-19. Across the whole study: Spain, Italy and the United States supplied samples that represented acute and convalescent COVID-19. PBMCs, B-cell-depleted T cells, or T cells provided the cDNA or gDNA that made up the material.

Some clones are missing from TCRdb's copy, which holds only in-frame ones; the method was immunoSEQ multiplex PCR. This sample yields about 160,000 clones, of which roughly 79% are seen a single time; approximately 21% belongs to the top ten. The receptor was isolated from a woman of 80 years or more with acute or convalescent COVID-19. Source material: peripheral blood.

The CDR3 bases are TGCGCCAGCAGCCCAACGGCGGGAAACACCGGGGAGCTGTTTTTT. Translated: CASSPTAGNTGELFF. The V call is TRBV5-1, the J call TRBJ2-2; tentatively, D is TRBD2 (6 bases). The CDR3 loop spans 15 amino acids. Deletions cut 4 bases from V and 2 bases from J, with 12 bases between. Germline V gene data show CDR1 as SGHRS and CDR2 as YFSETQ.